The 8 T cell receptor beta chains reported below all come from one sample, sequenced in a study of cytomegalovirus exposure and HLA in healthy donors. The PCR made use of 60 Vbeta and 13 Jbeta primers. TCRdb's table, derived via immunoSEQ multiplex PCR, lists solely in-frame clones and lacks some. The sample holds 150,000 to 200,000 clones, approximately 80% seen once. Sequencing input: PBMCs. The origin of the receptors is a woman aged 25 to 39 in good health and CMV-seropositive.

This clone was detected only a few times. The CDR3 bases are TGTGCCAGTAGTGGGCGGGAGGGCCGAGAGACCCAGTACTTC. This gives the protein CASSGREGRETQYF. The rearrangement links TRBV19 to TRBJ2-5; the match to TRBD2 covers 9 bases. V was clipped by 5 bases and J by 4 bases; unmatched bases: 5. This CDR3 region has 14 residues. CDR1 is LNHDA, CDR2 SQIVND, per germline (reference sequence).

The chain is built from TRBV7-2 and TRBJ2-7, with 10 bases lining up with TRBD2. CDR1 is SGHTA and CDR2 is FQGNSA in the germline V gene. This CDR3 is built from 14 residues. V trimming: 1 base; J trimming: 10 bases; junction bases outside the gene matches: 7. The CDR3 DNA follows: TGTGCCAGCAGCTTAGGGGTCCTAGCGGGGGAACAGTACTTC. Its translation: CASSLGVLAGEQYF.

The V and J genes are TRBV27 and TRBJ2-5, with D possibly TRBD1 on 6 matching bases. V was shortened by 5 bases and J by 5 bases, with 12 bases between the two germline ends. This CDR3 is built from 13 residues. In germline, CDR1 is MNHEY, CDR2 SMNVEV (reference sequence). The CDR3 sequence is CASSPHQGETQYF. For the CDR3, the DNA is TGTGCCAGCAGTCCACACCAGGGGGAGACCCAGTACTTC.

The J gene is TRBJ1-2, the V gene TRBV5-1; possible D gene TRBD1, 5 bases. Trimming cost V 5 bases and J 7 bases, with 12 bases left between them. The CDR3 extends over 12 amino acids. Germline V gives CDR1 SGHRS, CDR2 YFSETQ. The CDR3 DNA reads as TGCGCCAGCAGTGGAGGGGAGGTTGGCTACACCTTC. It codes for CASSGGEVGYTF.

This clone occurred a few times. The chain links TRBV30 to TRBJ2-7; 8 bases are a match to TRBD1. Trimming took 4 bases from V and 2 from J; bases not matched to a gene: 4. Germline V gene lookup returns CDR1 GTSNPN and CDR2 SVGIG (reference sequence). This CDR3 spans 13 amino acids. The CDR3 sequence is CAWTGGLTYEQYF. In DNA, the CDR3 is TGTGCCTGGACAGGGGGCCTAACCTACGAGCAGTACTTC.

The V call is TRBV6-6, the J call TRBJ2-3, with no clear D. Per the germline V gene, CDR1 is MNHNY and CDR2 is SVGAGI (reference sequence). Trimming removed 6 bases at V and 0 bases at J, with 4 bases between. CDR3 length equals 12 residues. The CDR3 spells CASRSSTDTQYF. CDR3 DNA sequence: TGTGCCAGCAGGTCTAGCACAGATACGCAGTATTTT.

The V and J genes are TRBV4-1 and TRBJ2-1; D may be TRBD2 (6 bases). The ends were cut back, 4 bases at V and 7 bases at J, with 17 bases in the middle. CDR3 length: 15 residues. Germline-derived CDR1 and CDR2 are MGHRA and YSYEKL. In DNA, the CDR3 is TGCGCCAGCAGCCGGGACGGTGCTCGGGGGAATGAGCAGTTCTTC. This sequence encodes CASSRDGARGNEQFF.

The chain has TRBV30 and TRBJ2-1, with a possible D match to TRBD2 (6 bases). The CDR3 spans 11 residues. Deletions cut 2 bases from V and 12 bases from J, with 11 bases between. CDR1 and CDR2 from the germline V gene are GTSNPN and SVGIG (reference sequence). CDR3 amino acids: CAWSMGLAQFF. CDR3 DNA sequence: TGTGCCTGGAGTATGGGACTGGCGCAGTTCTTC.